What follows is one T cell receptor beta chain and its context. Trimming at V came to 3 bases and at J to 9 bases, leaving 8 bases not matched to a gene. Germline CDR1 reads SGDLS; CDR2 reads YYNGEE. The length of the CDR3 is 15 residues. This entry comes from a study of blood T cell repertoires in COVID-19. Turning to the study itself: Acute-phase and convalescent COVID-19 samples originated in the United States, Italy and Spain.

Clones were sequenced by immunoSEQ multiplex PCR, and TCRdb holds only the in-frame ones, with some missing. The table records approximately 250,000 clones, 84% of them present only once. The sequence was collected from a man aged 45-65 years with acute or convalescent COVID-19. Source material: peripheral blood. V is TRBV9 and J is TRBJ2-1; 11 bases are a match to TRBD2. The CDR3: CASSERLAGGSEQFF. The CDR3 DNA reads TGTGCCAGCAGCGAGAGGCTAGCGGGAGGTTCTGAGCAGTTCTTC. Full variable domain (outside the CDR3, taken from reference TRBV9 and TRBJ2-1): DSGVTQTPKHLITATGQRVTLRCSPRSGDLSVYWYQQSLDQGLQFLIQYYNGEERAKGNILERFSAQQFPDLHSELNLSSLELGDSALYFCASSERLAGGSEQFFGPGTRLTVL.